The clone carrying this T cell receptor (beta chain) was counted between two and nine times. The CDR3 is 15 residues long. This record comes from a study of blood T cell repertoires in COVID-19. Study at large: The study drew acute and convalescent COVID-19 samples from the United States, Italy and Spain. PBMCs, B-cell-depleted T cells, or T cells provided the cDNA or gDNA that made up the material.

Original data processing: How many nucleated cells were present was estimated from reference gene primer amplification. Assay used: immunoSEQ multiplex PCR; TCRdb lists only in-frame clones, some missing. V, J and clone size reflect that table, while D and trimming were determined from the DNA. Of 70,000 to 95,000 clones in the sample, 75% to 85% were seen once. Sequencing was performed on peripheral blood. This clonotype was sampled from a woman aged 40 to 50 with active or convalescent COVID-19. The V gene is TRBV21-1, the J gene TRBJ2-7; the table's D gene call, TRBD1, was not cross checked with the DNA. TRBV21-1 is classified as a pseudogene. The CDR3 nucleotides are TGTGCCAGCAGCAAAGTCCTCGTGTCAGTCTACGAGCAGTACTTC. Amino acids: CASSKVLVSVYEQYF.